This T cell receptor (beta chain) is from a study of CD8 T cells in ankylosing spondylitis (dated by TCRdb to 2015 to 2018). General notes on the study: To find TCR variants linked to disease, the study profiled T cell receptor beta repertoires in ankylosing spondylitis patients and healthy donors. The full study cohort comprised 25 ankylosing spondylitis patients and about 110 healthy donors. Peripheral blood was sampled, and synovial fluid was additionally collected from ankylosing spondylitis patients. What the work shows at the level of the full study, not this receptor alone: According to the report, matched synovial fluid samples from ankylosing spondylitis patients were significantly enriched for the disease-linked clones. Some of the motif variants had been reported before in the synovial fluid and blood of reactive arthritis patients, a finding that suggests common disease-initiation mechanisms. The disease-linked clones had a CD8+ phenotype and were found at relatively low frequencies in peripheral blood. A TCR beta motif of fewer than 10 highly homologous amino acid variants appeared characteristic of blood from ankylosing spondylitis patients.

This clonotype was counted many times. The target of this receptor is not known. Per-base qualities were not stored, and no clone one base away is much larger. This sample was sequenced with an Illumina HiSeq 2500. Quantitative 5'-RACE with molecular barcodes was used to prepare TCR beta libraries. The study's own analysis went as follows. Disease-linked TCR variants were identified with a new computational method built on a probabilistic model of VDJ rearrangement. TCRdb trimmed public reads at Q25 via fastp, called clones via MiXCR and kept in-frame beta chains. Every CDR3 protein is listed once, alongside the most common genes and DNA of its rows. TCRdb's processing, not the authors' own work, is the source of the V and J calls. The sample table contains more than 400,000 distinct CDR3 sequences; only one count was recorded for approximately 5.3% of them. Roughly 3.2% of the sample comes from the top ten.

The CDR3, cysteine through phenylalanine, is 16 amino acids long. Just CDR3 DNA is preserved here, 48 bases in frame from base 1. The V and J ends are trimmed by 1 base and 0 bases, leaving 10 bases between them. The germline V gene gives CDR1 as SGHTA and CDR2 as FQGNSA. The receptor chain draws on TRBV7-2 and TRBJ2-1; a weak D assignment points to TRBD2 (6 bases agree). The specimen was blood, either unsorted or a sorted T cell fraction (not recorded which). The TCR was taken from a male donor with ankylosing spondylitis. The DNA reads as follows: TGTGCCAGCAGCTTAGTCCCCGGGAGCTCCTACAATGAGCAGTTCTTC. Its protein reads: CASSLVPGSSYNEQFF.